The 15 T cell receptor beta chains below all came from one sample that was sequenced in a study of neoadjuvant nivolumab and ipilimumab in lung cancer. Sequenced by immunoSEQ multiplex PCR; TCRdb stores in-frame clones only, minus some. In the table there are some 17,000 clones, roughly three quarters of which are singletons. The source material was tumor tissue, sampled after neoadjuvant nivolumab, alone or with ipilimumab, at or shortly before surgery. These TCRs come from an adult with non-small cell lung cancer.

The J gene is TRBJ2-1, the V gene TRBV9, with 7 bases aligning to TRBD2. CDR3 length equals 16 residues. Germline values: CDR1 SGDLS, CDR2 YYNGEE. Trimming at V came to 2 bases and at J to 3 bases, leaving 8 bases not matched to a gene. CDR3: CASSVGGDLLYNEQFF. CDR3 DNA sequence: TGTGCCAGCAGCGTTGGGGGGGACCTCCTCTACAATGAGCAGTTCTTC.

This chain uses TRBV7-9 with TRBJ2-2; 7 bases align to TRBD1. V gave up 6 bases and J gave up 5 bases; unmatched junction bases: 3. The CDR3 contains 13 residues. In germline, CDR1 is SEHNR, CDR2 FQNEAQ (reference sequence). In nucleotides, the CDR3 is TGTGCCAGCAGTTCGACAGGGACCGGGGAGCTGTTTTTT. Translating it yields CASSSTGTGELFF. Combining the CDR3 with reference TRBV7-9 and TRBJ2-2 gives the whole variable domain DTGVSQNPRHKITKRGQNVTFRCDPISEHNRLYWYRQTLGQGPEFLTYFQNEAQLEKSRLLSDRFSAERPKGSFSTLEIQRTEQGDSAMYLCASSSTGTGELFFGEGSRLTVL.

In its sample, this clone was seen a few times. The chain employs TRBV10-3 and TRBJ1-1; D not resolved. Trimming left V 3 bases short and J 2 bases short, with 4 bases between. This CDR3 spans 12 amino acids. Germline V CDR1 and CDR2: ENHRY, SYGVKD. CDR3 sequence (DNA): TGTGCCATCAGTGAAAGAAACACTGAAGCTTTCTTT. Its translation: CAISERNTEAFF.

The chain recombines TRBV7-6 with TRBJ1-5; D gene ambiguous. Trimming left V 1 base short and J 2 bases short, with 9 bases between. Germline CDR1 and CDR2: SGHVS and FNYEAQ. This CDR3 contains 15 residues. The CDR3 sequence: CASSLGGSGNQPQHF. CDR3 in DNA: TGTGCCAGCAGCTTAGGGGGTTCGGGCAATCAGCCCCAGCATTTT. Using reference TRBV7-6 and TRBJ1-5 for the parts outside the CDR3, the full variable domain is GAGVSQSPRYKVTKRGQDVALRCDPISGHVSLYWYRQALGQGPEFLTYFNYEAQQDKSGLPNDRFSAERPEGSISTLTIQRTEQRDSAMYRCASSLGGSGNQPQHFGDGTRLSIL.

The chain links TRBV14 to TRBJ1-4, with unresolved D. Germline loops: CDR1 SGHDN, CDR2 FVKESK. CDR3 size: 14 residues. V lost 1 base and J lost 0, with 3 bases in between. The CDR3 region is CASSQVTTNEKLFF. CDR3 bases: TGTGCCAGCAGCCAAGTGACAACTAATGAAAAACTGTTTTTT.

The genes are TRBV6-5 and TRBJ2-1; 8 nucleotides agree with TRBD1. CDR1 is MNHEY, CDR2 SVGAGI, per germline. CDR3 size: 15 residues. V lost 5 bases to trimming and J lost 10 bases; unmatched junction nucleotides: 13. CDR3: CASSPSSDRVREQFF. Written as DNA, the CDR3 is TGTGCCAGCAGTCCCTCCTCGGACAGGGTACGAGAGCAGTTCTTC.

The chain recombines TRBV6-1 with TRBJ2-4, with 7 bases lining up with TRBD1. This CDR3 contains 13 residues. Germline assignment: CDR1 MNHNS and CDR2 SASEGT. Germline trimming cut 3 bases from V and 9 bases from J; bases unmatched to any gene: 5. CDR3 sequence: CASSEDRQGIQYF. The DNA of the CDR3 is TGTGCCAGCAGTGAGGACAGGCAAGGCATTCAGTACTTC.

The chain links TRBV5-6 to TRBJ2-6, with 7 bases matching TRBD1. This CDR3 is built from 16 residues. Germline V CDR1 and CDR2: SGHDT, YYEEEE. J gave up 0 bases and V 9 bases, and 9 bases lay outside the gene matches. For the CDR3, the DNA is TGTGCCACCTCCGGGACAGCAACCTCTGGGGCCAACGTCCTGACTTTC. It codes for CATSGTATSGANVLTF.

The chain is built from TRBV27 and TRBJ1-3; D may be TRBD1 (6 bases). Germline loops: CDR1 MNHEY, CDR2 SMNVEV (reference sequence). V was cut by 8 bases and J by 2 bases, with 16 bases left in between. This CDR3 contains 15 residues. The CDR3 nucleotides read TGTGCCAGCGGAACAGGGAGATTTCCTGGAAACACCATATATTTT. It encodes CASGTGRFPGNTIYF.

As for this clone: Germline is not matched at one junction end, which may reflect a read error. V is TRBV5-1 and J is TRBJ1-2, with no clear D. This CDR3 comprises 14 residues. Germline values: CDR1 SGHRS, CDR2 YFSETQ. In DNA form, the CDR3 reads TGTGCCAGCAGCTTGGGCAGGTGGGGCTATGGCTACACCTTC. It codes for CASSLGRWGYGYTF.

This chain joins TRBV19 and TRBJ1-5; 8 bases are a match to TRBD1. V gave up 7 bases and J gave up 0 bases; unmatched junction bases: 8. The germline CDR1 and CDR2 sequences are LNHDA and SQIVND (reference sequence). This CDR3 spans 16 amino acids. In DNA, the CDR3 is TGTGCCAGTAAGGGACAGGAGGGGTATAGCAATCAGCCCCAGCATTTT. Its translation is CASKGQEGYSNQPQHF.

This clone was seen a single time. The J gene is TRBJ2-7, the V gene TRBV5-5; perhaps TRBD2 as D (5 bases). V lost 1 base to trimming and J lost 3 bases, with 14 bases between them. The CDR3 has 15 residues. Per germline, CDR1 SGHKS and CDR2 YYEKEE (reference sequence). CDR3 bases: TGTGCCAGCAGCTTGCTTACTCTCGGGGACTACGAGCAGTACTTC. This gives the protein CASSLLTLGDYEQYF.

The CDR3 DNA follows: TGTGCCAGTAGGAGCGGGTTAGCACAGCCCCAGCATTTT. Its translation is CASRSGLAQPQHF. V usage is TRBV19 and J usage is TRBJ1-5; D is ambiguous. The CDR3 totals 13 residues. Trimming stripped 6 bases from V and 7 bases from J, with 13 bases between. Germline lookup yields CDR1 LNHDA and CDR2 SQIVND (reference sequence).

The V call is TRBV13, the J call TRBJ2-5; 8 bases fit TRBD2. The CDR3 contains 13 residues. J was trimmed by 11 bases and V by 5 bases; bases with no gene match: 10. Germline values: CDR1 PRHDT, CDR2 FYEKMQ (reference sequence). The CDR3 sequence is CASSPRGDSGQYF. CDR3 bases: TGTGCCAGCAGCCCGCGGGGGGACTCCGGTCAGTACTTC.

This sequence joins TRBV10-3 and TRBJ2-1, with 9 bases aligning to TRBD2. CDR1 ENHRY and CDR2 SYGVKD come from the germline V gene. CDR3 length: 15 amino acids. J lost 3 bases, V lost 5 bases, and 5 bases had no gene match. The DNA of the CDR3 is TGTGCCATCAGTCCGATAGCGGGGGTCTACAATGAGCAGTTCTTC. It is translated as CAISPIAGVYNEQFF.